This entry features one T cell receptor (beta chain) sequence. Its matching antigen is unknown. A second about 7 to 11 cycle PCR used barcoded and J-beta primers. All samples gave at least 2.5 million CDR3-containing paired-end reads. TCRdb reprocessed the 5' RACE reads with MiXCR, giving one entry per CDR3 protein. The data show some 730,000 distinct CDR3 sequences, 20% to 25% seen once. This record belongs to a study of blood T cells in healthy people across ages. The J segment lost 4 bases and the V segment lost 5 bases, leaving 4 bases of the junction unmatched. The CDR3 has 13 residues. Germline V gene lookup returns CDR1 SGHTA and CDR2 FQGNSA. General observations from the study: Both naive CD4+ cell counts and diversity were greater in long-lived donors than in aged donors. TCR beta diversity was tightly associated with the proportion of naive T cells. Estimated diversity that came from one million T cells was considered an underestimate.

The sequence was collected from a man aged 65 to 79 in good health. Sequencing input: blood. The chain uses TRBV7-2 and TRBJ1-1; 7 bases map to TRBD1. The CDR3 here is CASSPTGVTEAFF. The CDR3 DNA reads TGTGCCAGCAGCCCTACAGGGGTCACTGAAGCTTTCTTT.